This TCR beta chain was obtained from a study of T cells in women clearing cervical HPV infection (dated by TCRdb to 2017 to 2018). At the level of the whole study: The cases were 25 to 30 women with histologically confirmed HPV16-related CIN3 or worse, and 2 of those women had invasive cancers. For cases, the median interval between lesion detection and blood sampling was roughly 150 days, with an interquartile range of about 85 to 220 days. Cases had a median age of roughly 35 years compared with 38 to 40 for controls, and baseline characteristics showed no significant differences between the groups. In the parent cohort, 10,049 women aged 18 or older were enrolled in Guanacaste, Costa Rica, during about 1992 to 1994 and then followed for roughly seven years. As quality controls, five blinded duplicates were added to each group, bringing the total to roughly 60 samples made up of some 50 participants and 10 replicates. The exploratory proof-of-principle case-control study was nested within the Guanacaste HPV Natural History Study in Costa Rica and compared TCR repertoires across cervical HPV16 outcomes. Because only a few women had HLA typing data, the possibility that HLA type acted as a confounder could not be ruled out. Cases were matched to controls by age within five years and by the year the sample was collected. The 20 to 25 controls were women who cleared a single incident HPV16 infection within 12 months without developing precancer or cancer. Blood from cases was drawn at the visit where the lesion was first identified, while blood from controls was drawn once the infection was no longer detected.

Comments on this clone: What this receptor recognizes is not known. The CDR3 end lies 3 residues beyond the end of the read and is filled in from the germline J gene.

Every participant had a single incident cervical HPV16 infection, and women with prevalent HPV16 infections were excluded. Cervical HPV DNA was detected by MY09/MY11 PCR and genotyped by dot-blot hybridization. Roughly 15 mL of heparinized blood were centrifuged, and the buffy coat was aliquoted, frozen at -30°C, then stored at -80°C. QIAGEN kits were used to extract genomic DNA from the buffy coat specimens. V is cut back by 4 bases and J by 6 bases, with 8 bases in the junction unmatched. There are 14 amino acids in the CDR3, from cysteine to phenylalanine inclusive. The DNA shown is the part of the CDR3 that was read: 33 bases, in frame from base 1. CDR1 and CDR2 were assigned from the germline V gene as SGHVS and FNYEAQ. General study outcomes and caveats: Because T-cell numbers per sample were unknown, differences in richness could reflect varying T-cell content rather than repertoire biology. By combining richness with V gene abundances, random forest classifiers separated cases from controls with an estimated AUC of 0.83. CIN3+ cases had significantly higher TCR repertoire richness than controls across sequencing depths, but evenness did not differ between the groups. Cases had lower TRBV6-7 relative abundance than controls (about 0.099% versus 0.16%; Bonferroni P = 0.0008). Because of the cross-sectional design, the study could not determine whether the associations came before infection or resulted from infection, and neither effector/memory subsets nor HPV-specific T cells were isolated.

Using the immunoSEQ assay, multiplex PCR amplified TCR beta CDR3 regions from an average of around 1.2 ug of genomic DNA per sample. To correct primer bias, the assay used a complete synthetic TCR repertoire to set an amplification baseline. The amplicons were sequenced using the Illumina platform. The paper's processing steps were these. Sequence errors were corrected by clustering with frequency ratios and a modified nearest-neighbor algorithm, and the sequences were then analyzed in the immunoSEQ Analyzer using IMGT gene definitions. At each rarefaction depth, TCR richness and evenness were averaged across 20 rarefaction repeats, and any sample with fewer sequences than the depth was left out. Wilcoxon rank sum tests with FDR correction were used to compare relative abundances of V, D and J genes between the groups. In the blinded duplicates, the intraclass correlation was roughly 96% for TCR richness and averaged about 73% across 60 to 70 gene segments. The source is immuneACCESS, and TCRdb retained only in-frame sequences with V and J called. Part of the clones is not carried over; for the studies checked, unresolved V genes explain less than half of this, and the remainder is unexplained. Clonal size and the V and J genes are those of that table, whereas D and trimming came from the DNA. In this sample's table one finds 27,000 or so clones. The leading ten clones occupy over 8.5% of the sample.

Sequencing was performed on blood buffy coat. This receptor was taken from a woman aged 18 to 69 with a cervical HPV16 infection that either progressed to CIN3+ or cleared (not recorded which). This chain joins TRBV7-6 to TRBJ2-7, and 8 junctional nucleotides match TRBD1. The covered CDR3 bases are TGTGCCAGCAGCTATGGACAGGGAACCGGCGAG. Its coded protein is CASSYGQGTGE. The full-length CDR3 reads as CASSYGQGTGEQYF.